The 30 T cell receptor beta chains listed next were all sequenced from one sample in a study of graft-versus-host responses after intestinal transplantation. Method: immunoSEQ multiplex PCR; TCRdb's copy keeps in-frame clones and lacks some. The data show about 54,000 clones, with about 90% seen just once and around 5.1% held by the top ten. The material was PBMCs, obtained more than 650 days after intestinal transplant. The receptors were gathered from a human patient who received an intestinal transplant, so some T cells may come from the graft donor.

This rearrangement joins TRBV11-2 to TRBJ2-3; 8 bases align to TRBD2. In germline, CDR1 is SGHAT, CDR2 FQNNGV. The CDR3 runs 15 residues. The trim removed 4 bases at V and 4 bases at J, leaving 7 bases unmatched. As DNA, the CDR3 is TGTGCCAGCAGCTCCGGGACTAGTCTCCCAGATACGCAGTATTTT. Translating it yields CASSSGTSLPDTQYF.

The chain couples TRBV9 to TRBJ2-3, with TRBD2 matching 11 bases. The length of the CDR3 is 17 residues. The ends lost 0 bases at V and 6 bases at J; junction bases unmatched: 9. Per the germline V gene, CDR1 is SGDLS and CDR2 is YYNGEE. For the CDR3, the DNA is TGTGCCAGCAGCGTAGGTGGTAGCGGGGGGGCCAGTGATACGCAGTATTTT. Translated, it gives CASSVGGSGGASDTQYF.

This sequence joins TRBV27 and TRBJ1-2; no definite D call. V shed 8 bases and J shed 6 bases, with 13 bases lying between them. Germline values: CDR1 MNHEY, CDR2 SMNVEV (reference sequence). The CDR3 sequence is 12 residues long. CDR3 bases: TGTGCCAGCCGGGCCCCAGCGGATGGCTACACCTTC. Translating gives CASRAPADGYTF.

This clone was observed a single time. The chain recombines TRBV18 with TRBJ1-2, with no clear D. V lost 2 bases and J 3 bases, leaving 7 bases between the germline ends. Germline assignment: CDR1 KGHSH and CDR2 LQKENI. CDR3 length: 13 residues. CDR3: CASSPAGHYGYTF. The CDR3 DNA follows: TGTGCCAGCTCACCAGCAGGCCACTATGGCTACACCTTC.

The chain has TRBV5-1 and TRBJ1-5, with D uncertain. Germline V gene data show CDR1 as SGHRS and CDR2 as YFSETQ. Trimming cost V 4 bases and J 2 bases, with 16 bases left between them. The CDR3 totals 16 residues. This CDR3 is CASSRRPIGGNQPQHF. In DNA form, the CDR3 reads TGCGCCAGCAGCCGTCGCCCAATTGGTGGCAATCAGCCCCAGCATTTT.

The chain uses TRBV4-1 and TRBJ1-2; maybe TRBD1 (5 bases). CDR3 length: 15 residues. Germline CDR1 MGHRA, CDR2 YSYEKL. The V gene lost 0 bases and the J gene lost 6 bases, with 14 bases spanning the gap. This chain's CDR3 is CASSQDNRLGDGYTF. DNA for the CDR3: TGCGCCAGCAGCCAAGATAATCGGTTAGGGGATGGCTACACCTTC.

The chain couples TRBV27 to TRBJ2-5; tentative D call: TRBD2 (6 bases). Trimming removed 3 bases at V and 5 bases at J, with 10 bases between. The CDR3 totals 13 residues. Germline CDR1 reads MNHEY; CDR2 reads SMNVEV (reference sequence). This chain's CDR3 is CASSFGGLETQYF. For the CDR3, the DNA is TGTGCCAGCAGTTTTGGGGGGTTGGAGACCCAGTACTTC.

The chain links TRBV10-3 to TRBJ2-6; D is undetermined. The CDR3 is 11 amino acids. Germline CDR1 reads ENHRY; CDR2 reads SYGVKD. V lost 10 bases and J lost 4, with 5 bases in between. The CDR3 coding sequence is TGTGCCACCCAAGGGGCCAACGTCCTGACTTTC. Its translation: CATQGANVLTF.

J is TRBJ2-5 and V is TRBV5-4; D is uncertain. V lost 3 bases and J 4 bases, leaving 10 bases between the germline ends. The CDR3 covers 13 residues. The V gene's germline CDR1 is SGHNT and CDR2 YYREEE (reference sequence). The CDR3 DNA is TGTGCCAGCAGCTGGGGATACGGAGAGACCCAGTACTTC. Protein: CASSWGYGETQYF.

The J gene is TRBJ2-5, the V gene TRBV6-1, with 7 bases matching TRBD2. The junction had 12 bases not matched to a gene; V was cut back by 10 bases and J by 4 bases. This CDR3 is 14 amino acids long. CDR1 MNHNS and CDR2 SASEGT come from the germline V gene. The CDR3 reads CATQSRGGLETQYF. In DNA form, the CDR3 reads TGTGCCACCCAGAGCCGGGGAGGGTTAGAGACCCAGTACTTC.

The rearrangement uses TRBV5-4 and TRBJ2-7; 11 bases match TRBD1. Germline V gives CDR1 SGHNT, CDR2 YYREEE (reference sequence). This CDR3 has 16 residues. J gave up 3 bases and V 1 base, and 6 bases lay outside the gene matches. Here the CDR3 DNA reads TGTGCCAGCAGCTTGCAAACCGGGACAGGGGGCTACGAGCAGTACTTC. Its translation is CASSLQTGTGGYEQYF.

The chain employs TRBV6-1 and TRBJ1-2; D remains ambiguous. Looked up from germline, CDR1 is MNHNS and CDR2 is SASEGT. The CDR3 totals 15 residues. V lost 6 bases and J lost 5, with 19 bases in between. Here the CDR3 reads CASSPMVGGSYGYTF. The DNA of the CDR3 is TGTGCCAGCAGCCCCATGGTAGGTGGGTCATATGGCTACACCTTC.

The chain joins TRBV7-9 to TRBJ1-2; TRBD1 is a possible D gene (5 bases). The CDR3 loop spans 12 amino acids. V dropped 5 bases and J dropped 7 bases, with 11 bases sitting between them. The germline V gene encodes CDR1 SEHNR and CDR2 FQNEAQ (reference sequence). The CDR3 here is CASSAPQGGYTF. CDR3 nucleotides: TGTGCCAGCAGCGCCCCGCAGGGTGGCTACACCTTC.

The chain uses TRBV6-5 and TRBJ1-2; TRBD1 matches 7 bases. The CDR3 sequence is 15 residues long. Germline values: CDR1 MNHEY, CDR2 SVGAGI. J was trimmed by 8 bases and V by 6 bases; bases with no gene match: 15. The CDR3 nucleotides are TGTGCCAGCAGCATCAACGGACAGGCAGGAGGAGGCTACACCTTC. Translating it yields CASSINGQAGGGYTF.

DNA of the CDR3: TGTGCCAGCAGCACAGGAGGGTACCGGCAAGAGACCCAGTACTTC. Residues: CASSTGGYRQETQYF. The V gene is TRBV9, the J gene TRBJ2-5; D is perhaps TRBD2 (6 bases). Trimming cost V 4 bases and J 2 bases, with 15 bases left between them. Germline values: CDR1 SGDLS, CDR2 YYNGEE. The length of the CDR3 is 15 residues.

The chain has TRBV11-2 and TRBJ1-4, with D maybe TRBD1 (6 bases). CDR1 SGHAT and CDR2 FQNNGV come from the germline V gene. V lost 2 bases, J lost 6 bases, and 16 bases lay in between. CDR3 length: 16 amino acids. The CDR3: CASSLYRGTKDEKLFF. DNA for the CDR3: TGTGCCAGCAGCTTATACCGAGGGACAAAGGATGAAAAACTGTTTTTT.

The V gene is TRBV10-2, the J gene TRBJ1-2, with 8 nucleotides matching TRBD1. The CDR3 is 12 amino acids. V gave up 5 bases and J gave up 6 bases; unmatched junction bases: 2. Germline CDR1 and CDR2: WSHSY and SAAADI. CDR3 in DNA: TGCGCCAGCAGTCGACAGGGGAATGGCTACACCTTC. Protein product: CASSRQGNGYTF.

The chain employs TRBV6-5 and TRBJ1-3; no clear D gene. V lost 2 bases to trimming and J lost 8 bases, with 7 bases between them. This CDR3 has 12 amino acids. The germline gives CDR1 MNHEY, CDR2 SVGAGI. Here the CDR3 DNA reads TGTGCCAGCAGTTACACGGGAGACACCATATATTTT. Amino acids: CASSYTGDTIYF.

This chain uses TRBV9 with TRBJ1-1, with a weak D call TRBD1 (6 bases). Germline assignment: CDR1 SGDLS and CDR2 YYNGEE. This CDR3 contains 15 residues. Deletions cut 4 bases from V and 3 bases from J, with 16 bases between. The CDR3 DNA is TGTGCCAGCAGCCCCCGGACAGACCCTTACACTGAAGCTTTCTTT. Protein sequence: CASSPRTDPYTEAFF.

The rearrangement links TRBV19 to TRBJ1-5; D is possibly TRBD1 (6 bases). From germline, CDR1 is LNHDA and CDR2 SQIVND (reference sequence). V was shortened by 5 bases and J by 6 bases, with 17 bases between the two germline ends. This CDR3 has 15 residues. CDR3 coding DNA: TGTGCCAGTAGTGGGAGACAGGAACGCAGTCAGCCCCAGCATTTT. This codes for CASSGRQERSQPQHF.

This chain connects TRBV18 to TRBJ2-4, with 7 nucleotides matching TRBD1. Germline V lookup: CDR1 KGHSH, CDR2 LQKENI. Trimming took 4 bases from V and 8 from J; bases not matched to a gene: 5. There are 13 residues in the CDR3. The CDR3 protein is CASSRYGQDIQYF. CDR3 in DNA: TGTGCCAGCTCACGGTATGGACAGGACATTCAGTACTTC. The complete variable domain, with remaining parts taken from reference TRBV18 and TRBJ2-4, reads NAGVMQNPRHLVRRRGQEARLRCSPMKGHSHVYWYRQLPEEGLKFMVYLQKENIIDESGMPKERFSAEFPKEGPSILRIQQVVRGDSAAYFCASSRYGQDIQYFGAGTRLSVL.

The V gene is TRBV5-1, the J gene TRBJ1-2; a possible D gene is TRBD1 (5 bases). Deletions cut 0 bases from V and 3 bases from J, with 15 bases between. The germline gives CDR1 SGHRS, CDR2 YFSETQ. This CDR3 comprises 16 residues. CDR3 protein: CASSLALAAGDYGYTF. CDR3 sequence (DNA): TGCGCCAGCAGCTTGGCCCTGGCGGCGGGGGACTATGGCTACACCTTC.

This chain connects TRBV4-1 to TRBJ2-3, with 9 nucleotides matching TRBD2. The CDR3 covers 15 residues. Germline values: CDR1 MGHRA, CDR2 YSYEKL. V was clipped by 6 bases and J by 2 bases; unmatched bases: 6. The CDR3 reads CASSPIAGATDTQYF. The CDR3 DNA is TGCGCCAGCAGTCCGATAGCGGGGGCCACAGATACGCAGTATTTT.

This clone was counted once. This chain links TRBV19 with TRBJ1-1; possible D gene TRBD1, 5 bases. The CDR3 is 14 amino acids. Per the germline V gene, CDR1 is LNHDA and CDR2 is SQIVND (reference sequence). Trimming removed 9 bases at V and 5 bases at J, with 19 bases between. In nucleotides, the CDR3 is TGTGCCAGCCGGCGGCCCGACAGAAGGACTGAAGCTTTCTTT. Its protein is CASRRPDRRTEAFF.

The rearrangement joins TRBV18 to TRBJ2-7, with a weak D call TRBD2 (6 bases). Germline V gene lookup returns CDR1 KGHSH and CDR2 LQKENI. This CDR3 is 14 amino acids long. V was cut by 3 bases and J by 5 bases, with 14 bases left in between. The CDR3 reads CASSPQSGENEQYF. The CDR3 DNA reads as TGTGCCAGCTCACCGCAGTCGGGGGAGAACGAGCAGTACTTC.

The V gene is TRBV6-1, the J gene TRBJ1-6, with no clear D. Between the trimmed V and J ends, which lost 6 bases and 7 bases, there was a span of 7 bases. Germline lookup yields CDR1 MNHNS and CDR2 SASEGT. The CDR3 length is 12 residues. The CDR3 region is CASRYGNSPLHF. DNA of the CDR3: TGTGCCAGCAGGTACGGGAATTCACCCCTCCACTTT.

The chain has TRBV5-1 and TRBJ2-3; D possibly corresponds to TRBD2 (6 bases). The CDR3 extends over 14 amino acids. Germline V lookup: CDR1 SGHRS, CDR2 YFSETQ. V gave up 0 bases and J gave up 3 bases, with 8 bases separating them. For the CDR3, the DNA is TGCGCCAGCAGCTTGGAGGACTATACAGATACGCAGTATTTT. It is translated as CASSLEDYTDTQYF.

This clone was picked up a small number of times. The rearrangement joins TRBV2 to TRBJ1-6; D is ambiguous. CDR1 is SNHLY, CDR2 FYNNEI, per germline. This CDR3 has 13 residues. V lost 4 bases to trimming and J lost 7 bases, with 8 bases between them. The chain's CDR3 is CASSGNSNSPLHF. In DNA, the CDR3 is TGTGCCAGCAGTGGGAACAGCAATTCACCCCTCCACTTT.

Note on this clone: No DNA is shown, since the ends of the CDR3 on it are uncertain; the CDR3 is the one TCRdb lists. The chain combines TRBV7-3 with TRBJ1-2; the table's D call of TRBD1 was not tested on the DNA. The CDR3 length is 17 residues, termini included. From germline, CDR1 is SGHTA and CDR2 FQGTGA. The CDR3 spells CAYLCPRDATDSYGYTF.

The chain recombines TRBV11-2 with TRBJ2-5, with D perhaps assigned TRBD1 or TRBD2 (6 bases each). The V end was cut by 6 bases, the J end by 5 bases, with 16 bases between. The germline CDR1 and CDR2 sequences are SGHAT and FQNNGV. The CDR3 loop spans 14 amino acids. The CDR3 DNA is TGTGCCAGCAGATCCTTCTCGGGGGCGGAGACCCAGTACTTC. This gives the protein CASRSFSGAETQYF.